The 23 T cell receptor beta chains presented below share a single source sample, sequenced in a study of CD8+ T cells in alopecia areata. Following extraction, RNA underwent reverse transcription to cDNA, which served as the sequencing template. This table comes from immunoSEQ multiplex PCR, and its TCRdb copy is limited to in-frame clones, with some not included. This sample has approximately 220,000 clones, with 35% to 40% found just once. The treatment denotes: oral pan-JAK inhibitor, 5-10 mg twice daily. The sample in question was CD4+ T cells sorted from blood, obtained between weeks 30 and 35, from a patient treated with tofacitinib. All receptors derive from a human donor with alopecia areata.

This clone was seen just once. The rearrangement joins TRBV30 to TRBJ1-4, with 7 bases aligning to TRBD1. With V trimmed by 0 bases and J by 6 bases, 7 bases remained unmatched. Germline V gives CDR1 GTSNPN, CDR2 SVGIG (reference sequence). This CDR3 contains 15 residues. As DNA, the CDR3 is TGTGCCTGGAGTGTACTAAGGGGGCGCGATGAAAAACTGTTTTTT. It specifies CAWSVLRGRDEKLFF.

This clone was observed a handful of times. CDR3: CSAEPGTGEAFF. Here the CDR3 DNA reads TGCAGCGCCGAGCCCGGGACAGGTGAAGCTTTCTTT. V usage is TRBV29-1 and J usage is TRBJ1-1; TRBD1 aligns across 8 bases. With V trimmed by 7 bases and J by 7 bases, 8 bases remained unmatched. The CDR3 totals 12 residues. Germline CDR1 SQVTM, CDR2 ANQGSEA.

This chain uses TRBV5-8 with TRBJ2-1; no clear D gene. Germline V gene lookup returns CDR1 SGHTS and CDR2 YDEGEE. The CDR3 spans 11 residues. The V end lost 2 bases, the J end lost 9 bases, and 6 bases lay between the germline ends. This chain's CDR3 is CASSFRFEQFF. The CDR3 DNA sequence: TGTGCCAGCAGCTTTCGATTTGAGCAGTTCTTC. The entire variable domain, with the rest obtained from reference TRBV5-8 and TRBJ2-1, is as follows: EAGVTQSPTHLIKTRGQQATLRCSPISGHTSVYWYQQALGLGLQFLLWYDEGEERNRGNFPPRFSGRQFPNYSSELNVNALELEDSALYLCASSFRFEQFFGPGTRLTVL.

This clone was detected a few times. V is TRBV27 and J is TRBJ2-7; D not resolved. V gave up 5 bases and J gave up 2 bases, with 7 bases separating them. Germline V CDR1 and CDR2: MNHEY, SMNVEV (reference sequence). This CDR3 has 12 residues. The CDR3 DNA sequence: TGTGCCAGCAGTCCATCTGCCTACGAGCAGTACTTC. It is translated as CASSPSAYEQYF.

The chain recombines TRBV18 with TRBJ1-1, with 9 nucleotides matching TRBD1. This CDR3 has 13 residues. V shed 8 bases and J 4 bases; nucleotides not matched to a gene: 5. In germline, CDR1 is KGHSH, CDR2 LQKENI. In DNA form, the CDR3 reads TGTGCCAGCCCTGAGACAGGGGGCACTGAAGCTTTCTTT. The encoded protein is CASPETGGTEAFF.

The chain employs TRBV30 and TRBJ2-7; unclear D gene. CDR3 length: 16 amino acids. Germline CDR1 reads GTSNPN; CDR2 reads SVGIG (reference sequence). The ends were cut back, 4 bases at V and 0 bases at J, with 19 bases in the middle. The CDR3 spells CAWNPRWSWDSYEQYF. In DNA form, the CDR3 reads TGTGCCTGGAACCCGAGGTGGAGTTGGGACTCCTACGAGCAGTACTTC. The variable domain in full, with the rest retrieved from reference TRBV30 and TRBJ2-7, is SQTIHQWPATLVQPVGSPLSLECTVEGTSNPNLYWYRQAAGRGLQLLFYSVGIGQISSEVPQNLSASRPQDRQFILSSKKLLLSDSGFYLCAWNPRWSWDSYEQYFGPGTRLTVT.

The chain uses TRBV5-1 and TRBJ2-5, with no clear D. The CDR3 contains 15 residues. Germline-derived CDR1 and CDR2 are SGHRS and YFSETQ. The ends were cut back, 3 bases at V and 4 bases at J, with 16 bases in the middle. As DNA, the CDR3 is TGCGCCAGCAGCTGGCGACGGTTACCAGGAGAGACCCAGTACTTC. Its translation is CASSWRRLPGETQYF.

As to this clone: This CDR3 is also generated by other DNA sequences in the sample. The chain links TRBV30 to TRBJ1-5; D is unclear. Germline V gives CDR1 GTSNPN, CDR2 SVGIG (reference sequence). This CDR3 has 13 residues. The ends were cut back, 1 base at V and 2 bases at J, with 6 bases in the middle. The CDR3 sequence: CAWSGGGNQPQHF. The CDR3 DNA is TGTGCCTGGAGTGGCGGAGGCAATCAGCCCCAGCATTTT.

CDR3 protein: CASRPGAGYMNTEAFF. The DNA of the CDR3 is TGTGCCAGCAGGCCCGGAGCGGGGTACATGAACACTGAAGCTTTCTTT. The J gene is TRBJ1-1, the V gene TRBV27; D call uncertain. The CDR3 runs 16 residues. V lost 6 bases, J lost 0 bases, and 17 bases lay in between. Germline assignment: CDR1 MNHEY and CDR2 SMNVEV (reference sequence).

CDR3 DNA: TGTGCCAGCAGTTACGAGGGGAATCAGCCCCAGCATTTT. Amino acid sequence: CASSYEGNQPQHF. The V gene is TRBV6-5, the J gene TRBJ1-5; the D gene is possibly TRBD1 (5 bases). CDR3 length: 13 amino acids. With 2 bases removed from V and 4 bases from J, the gap between germline ends came to 6 bases. From germline, CDR1 is MNHEY and CDR2 SVGAGI.

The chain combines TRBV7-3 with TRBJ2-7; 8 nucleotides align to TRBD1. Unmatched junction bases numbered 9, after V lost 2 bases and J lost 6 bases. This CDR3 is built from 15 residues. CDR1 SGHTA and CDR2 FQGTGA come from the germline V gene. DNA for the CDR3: TGTGCCAGCAGCTTACAGGGACAGGTCCTCAGCGAGCAGTACTTC. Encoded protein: CASSLQGQVLSEQYF.

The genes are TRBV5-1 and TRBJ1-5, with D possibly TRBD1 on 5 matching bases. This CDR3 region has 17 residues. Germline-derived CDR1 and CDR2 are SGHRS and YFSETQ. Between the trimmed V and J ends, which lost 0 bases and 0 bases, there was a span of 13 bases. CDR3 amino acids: CASSLDGGDSSNQPQHF. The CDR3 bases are TGCGCCAGCAGCTTGGATGGGGGAGACAGTAGCAATCAGCCCCAGCATTTT.

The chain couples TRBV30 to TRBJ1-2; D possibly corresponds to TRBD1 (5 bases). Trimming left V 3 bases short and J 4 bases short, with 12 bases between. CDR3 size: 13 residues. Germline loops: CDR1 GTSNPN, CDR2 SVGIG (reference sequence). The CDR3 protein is CAWSTPGTYGYTF. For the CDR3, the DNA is TGTGCCTGGAGCACCCCAGGGACCTATGGCTACACCTTC.

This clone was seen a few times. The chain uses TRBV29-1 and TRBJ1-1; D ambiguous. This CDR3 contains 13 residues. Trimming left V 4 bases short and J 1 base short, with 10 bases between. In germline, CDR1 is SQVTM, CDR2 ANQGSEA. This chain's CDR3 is CSVVKESNTEAFF. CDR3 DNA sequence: TGCAGCGTTGTGAAGGAGTCGAACACTGAAGCTTTCTTT.

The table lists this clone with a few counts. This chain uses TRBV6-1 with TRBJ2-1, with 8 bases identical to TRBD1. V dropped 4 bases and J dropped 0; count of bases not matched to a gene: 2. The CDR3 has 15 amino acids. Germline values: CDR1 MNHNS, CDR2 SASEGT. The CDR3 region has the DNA TGTGCCAGCAGTGGCGGGACAGGCTCCTACAATGAGCAGTTCTTC. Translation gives CASSGGTGSYNEQFF.

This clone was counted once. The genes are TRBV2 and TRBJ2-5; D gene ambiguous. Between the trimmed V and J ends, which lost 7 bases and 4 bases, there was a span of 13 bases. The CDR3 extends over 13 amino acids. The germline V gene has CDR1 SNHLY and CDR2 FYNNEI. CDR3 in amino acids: CASTANWGETQYF. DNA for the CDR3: TGTGCCAGCACGGCGAACTGGGGAGAGACCCAGTACTTC.

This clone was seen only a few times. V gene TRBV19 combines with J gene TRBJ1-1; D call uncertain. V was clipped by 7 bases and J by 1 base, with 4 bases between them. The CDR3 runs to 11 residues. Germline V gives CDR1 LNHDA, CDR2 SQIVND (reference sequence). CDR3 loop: CASNKNTEAFF. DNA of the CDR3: TGTGCCAGTAACAAGAACACTGAAGCTTTCTTT.

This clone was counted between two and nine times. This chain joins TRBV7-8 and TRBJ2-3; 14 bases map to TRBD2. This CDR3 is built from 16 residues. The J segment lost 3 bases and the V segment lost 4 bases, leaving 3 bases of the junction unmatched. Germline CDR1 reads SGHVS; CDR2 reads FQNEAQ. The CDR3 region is CASSSGTSGSTDTQYF. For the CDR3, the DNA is TGTGCCAGCAGCTCTGGGACTAGCGGGAGTACAGATACGCAGTATTTT.

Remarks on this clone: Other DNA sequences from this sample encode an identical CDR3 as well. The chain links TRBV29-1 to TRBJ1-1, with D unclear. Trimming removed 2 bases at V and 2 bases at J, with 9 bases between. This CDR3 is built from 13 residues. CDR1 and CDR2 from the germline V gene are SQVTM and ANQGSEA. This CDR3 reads CSVERPLNTEAFF. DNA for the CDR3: TGCAGCGTTGAACGCCCCCTCAACACTGAAGCTTTCTTT.

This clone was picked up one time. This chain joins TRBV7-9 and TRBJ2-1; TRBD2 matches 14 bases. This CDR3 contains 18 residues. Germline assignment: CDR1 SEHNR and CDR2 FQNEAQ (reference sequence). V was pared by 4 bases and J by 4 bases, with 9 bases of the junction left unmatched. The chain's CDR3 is CASSSGLAGVIDYNEQFF. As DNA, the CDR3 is TGTGCCAGCAGCTCGGGACTAGCGGGGGTCATAGATTACAATGAGCAGTTCTTC.

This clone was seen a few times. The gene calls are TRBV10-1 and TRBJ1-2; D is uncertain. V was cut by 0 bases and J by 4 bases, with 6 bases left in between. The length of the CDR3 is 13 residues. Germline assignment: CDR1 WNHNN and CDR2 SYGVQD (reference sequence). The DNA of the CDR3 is TGCGCCAGCAGTGAGTCGACGGGCTATGGCTACACCTTC. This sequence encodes CASSESTGYGYTF.

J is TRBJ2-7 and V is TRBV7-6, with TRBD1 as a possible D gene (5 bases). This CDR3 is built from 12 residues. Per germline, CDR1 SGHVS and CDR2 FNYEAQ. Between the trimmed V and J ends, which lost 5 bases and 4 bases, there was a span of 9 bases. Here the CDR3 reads CASSRQGYEQYF. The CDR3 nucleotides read TGTGCCAGCAGCCGCCAGGGTTACGAGCAGTACTTC.

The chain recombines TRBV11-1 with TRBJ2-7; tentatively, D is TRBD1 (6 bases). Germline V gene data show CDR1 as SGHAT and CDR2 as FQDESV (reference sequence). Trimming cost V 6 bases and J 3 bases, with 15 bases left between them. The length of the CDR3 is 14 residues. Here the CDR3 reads CASRSRQESYEQYF. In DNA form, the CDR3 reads TGTGCCAGCAGGTCGAGACAGGAAAGCTACGAGCAGTACTTC.